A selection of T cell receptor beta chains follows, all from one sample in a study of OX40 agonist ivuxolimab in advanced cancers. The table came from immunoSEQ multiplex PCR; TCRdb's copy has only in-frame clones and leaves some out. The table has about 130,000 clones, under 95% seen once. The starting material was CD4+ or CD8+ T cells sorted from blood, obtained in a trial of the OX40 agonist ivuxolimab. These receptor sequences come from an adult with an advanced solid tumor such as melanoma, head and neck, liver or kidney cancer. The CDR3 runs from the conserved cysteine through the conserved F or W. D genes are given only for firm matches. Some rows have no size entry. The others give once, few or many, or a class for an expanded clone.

CDR3: CASSLGRGLGRTQYF
DNA: TGTGCCAGCAGCTTGGGGCGGGGACTGGGGAGGACCCAGTACTTC
D: .
V: TRBV5-6
J: TRBJ2-5
size: .

CDR3: CASSYGGKNYGYTF
DNA: TGTGCCAGCAGTTACGGGGGTAAAAACTATGGCTACACCTTC
D: .
V: TRBV6-6
J: TRBJ1-2
size: once

CDR3: CASSQDGSSGNTIYF
DNA: TGTGCCAGCAGCCAAGATGGATCCTCTGGAAACACCATATATTTT
D: .
V: TRBV4-2
J: TRBJ1-3
size: .

CDR3: CASSYADMTYTDTQYF
DNA: TGTGCCAGCAGTTACGCCGACATGACATACACAGATACGCAGTATTTT
D: .
V: TRBV6-5
J: TRBJ2-3
size: .

CDR3: CASSPPGLGGYTF
DNA: TGTGCCAGCAGCCCGCCGGGTCTTGGAGGCTACACCTTC
D: .
V: TRBV6-6
J: TRBJ1-2
size: .

CDR3: CASSLDVYGYTF
DNA: TGTGCCAGCAGCTTGGACGTCTATGGCTACACCTTC
D: .
V: TRBV5-6
J: TRBJ1-2
size: .

CDR3: CASSLTGIEPQHF
DNA: TGTGCCAGCAGCTTAACAGGGATAGAGCCCCAGCATTTT
D: .
V: TRBV7-8
J: TRBJ1-5
size: .

CDR3: CASSIGRGTRTGELFF
DNA: TGTGCCAGTAGTATAGGTCGGGGGACGAGGACCGGGGAGCTGTTTTTT
D: .
V: TRBV19
J: TRBJ2-2
size: .

CDR3: CASSEGVGLAERSEQYF
DNA: TGTGCCAGCAGCGAAGGGGTAGGTCTAGCGGAGAGGAGCGAGCAGTACTTC
D: TRBD2
V: TRBV7-2
J: TRBJ2-7
size: .

CDR3: CASSLVGNNEKLFF
DNA: TGTGCCAGCAGCTTAGTTGGGAATAATGAAAAACTGTTTTTT
D: .
V: TRBV7-9
J: TRBJ1-4
size: .

CDR3: CASSQGTFSYEQYF
DNA: TGCGCCAGCAGCCAAGGGACGTTCTCCTACGAGCAGTACTTC
D: .
V: TRBV4-3
J: TRBJ2-7
size: .

CDR3: CSVDELAGFSSYNEQFF
DNA: TGCAGCGTTGACGAACTAGCGGGATTCAGCTCCTACAATGAGCAGTTCTTC
D: TRBD2
V: TRBV29-1
J: TRBJ2-1
size: .

CDR3: CASSDRDSVADTQYF
DNA: TGTGCCAGCAGTGATAGGGACAGTGTGGCAGATACGCAGTATTTT
D: TRBD1
V: TRBV2
J: TRBJ2-3
size: .

CDR3: CASSPQGMNTEAFF
DNA: TGTGCCAGCTCCCCACAGGGGATGAACACTGAAGCTTTCTTT
D: TRBD1
V: TRBV18
J: TRBJ1-1
size: .

CDR3: CASRRSGRDDSDTQYF
DNA: TGTGCCAGCAGGCGAAGCGGGAGAGACGATTCAGATACGCAGTATTTT
D: TRBD2
V: TRBV5-6
J: TRBJ2-3
size: .

CDR3: CASSLKTGGDYEQYF
DNA: TGTGCCAGCAGCTTAAAAACAGGGGGGGATTACGAGCAGTACTTC
D: .
V: TRBV7-9
J: TRBJ2-7
size: few

CDR3: CASSEGWRENIQYF
DNA: TGTGCCAGCAGTGAGGGGTGGCGAGAAAACATTCAGTACTTC
D: .
V: TRBV25-1
J: TRBJ2-4
size: .

CDR3: CASSTPGTGNEQFF
DNA: TGCGCCAGCAGCACACCCGGGACAGGGAATGAGCAGTTCTTC
D: TRBD1
V: TRBV4-1
J: TRBJ2-1
size: .

CDR3: CASRLGIGAANYGYTF
DNA: TGTGCCAGCAGACTCGGTATAGGGGCGGCTAACTATGGCTACACCTTC
D: .
V: TRBV27
J: TRBJ1-2
size: .

CDR3: CASSLVGLQETQYF
DNA: TGTGCCAGCAGCTTGGTGGGACTCCAAGAGACCCAGTACTTC
D: .
V: TRBV5-4
J: TRBJ2-5
size: .

CDR3: CASSLQGNTEAFF
DNA: TGTGCCAGCAGTTTGCAGGGGAACACTGAAGCTTTCTTT
D: .
V: TRBV28
J: TRBJ1-1
size: few

CDR3: CASSPWLPPQHF
DNA: TGTGCCAGTAGTCCCTGGCTGCCGCCCCAGCATTTT
D: .
V: TRBV19
J: TRBJ1-5
size: few